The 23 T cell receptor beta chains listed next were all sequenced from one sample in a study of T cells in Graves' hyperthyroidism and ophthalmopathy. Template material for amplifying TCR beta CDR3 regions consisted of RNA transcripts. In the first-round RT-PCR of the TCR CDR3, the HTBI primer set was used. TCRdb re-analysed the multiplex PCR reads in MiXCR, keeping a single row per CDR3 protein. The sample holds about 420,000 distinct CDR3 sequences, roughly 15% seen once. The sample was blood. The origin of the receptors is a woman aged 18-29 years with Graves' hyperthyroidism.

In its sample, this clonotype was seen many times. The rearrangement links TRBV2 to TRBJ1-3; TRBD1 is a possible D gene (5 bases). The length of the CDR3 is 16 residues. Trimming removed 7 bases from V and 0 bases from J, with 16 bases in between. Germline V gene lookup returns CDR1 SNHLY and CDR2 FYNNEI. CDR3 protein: CASTRDGGASGNTIYF. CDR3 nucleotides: TGTGCCAGCACTCGGGACGGTGGCGCCTCTGGAAACACCATATATTTT.

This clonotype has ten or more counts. The CDR3 DNA follows: TGTGCCAGCAGCCAAGAACGGAAAAACATTCAGTACTTC. Translating gives CASSQERKNIQYF. The chain has TRBV4-2 and TRBJ2-4; no definite D call. Trimming removed 0 bases from V and 4 bases from J, with 4 bases in between. This CDR3 has 13 residues. The germline gives CDR1 LGHNA, CDR2 YNFKEQ.

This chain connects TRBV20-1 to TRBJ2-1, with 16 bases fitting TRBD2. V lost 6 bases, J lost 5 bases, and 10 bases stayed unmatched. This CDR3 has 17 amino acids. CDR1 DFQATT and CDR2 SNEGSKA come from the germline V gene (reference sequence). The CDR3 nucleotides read TGCAGTGCCAGGGGACTAGCGGGAGGGCCCAGGGACAATGAGCAGTTCTTC. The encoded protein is CSARGLAGGPRDNEQFF.

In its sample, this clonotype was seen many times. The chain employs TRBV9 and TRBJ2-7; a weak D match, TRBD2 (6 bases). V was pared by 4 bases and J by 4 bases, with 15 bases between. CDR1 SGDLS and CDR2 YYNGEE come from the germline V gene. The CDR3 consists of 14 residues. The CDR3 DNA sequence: TGTGCCAGCAGCCCCCAGGGACTGGTATACGAGCAGTACTTC. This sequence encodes CASSPQGLVYEQYF. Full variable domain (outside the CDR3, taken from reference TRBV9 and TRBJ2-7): DSGVTQTPKHLITATGQRVTLRCSPRSGDLSVYWYQQSLDQGLQFLIQYYNGEERAKGNILERFSAQQFPDLHSELNLSSLELGDSALYFCASSPQGLVYEQYFGPGTRLTVT.

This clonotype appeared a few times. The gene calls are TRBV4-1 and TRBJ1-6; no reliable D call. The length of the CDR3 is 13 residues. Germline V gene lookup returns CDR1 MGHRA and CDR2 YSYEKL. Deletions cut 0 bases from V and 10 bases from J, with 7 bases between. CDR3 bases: TGCGCCAGCAGCCAAGATACGGAATCACCCCTCCACTTT. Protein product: CASSQDTESPLHF.

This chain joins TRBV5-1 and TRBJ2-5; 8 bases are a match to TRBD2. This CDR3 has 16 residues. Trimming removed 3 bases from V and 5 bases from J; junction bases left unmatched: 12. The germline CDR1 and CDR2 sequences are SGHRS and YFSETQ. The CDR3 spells CASSSPDGGARETQYF. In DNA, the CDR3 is TGCGCCAGCAGCTCCCCCGACGGGGGGGCGAGGGAGACCCAGTACTTC.

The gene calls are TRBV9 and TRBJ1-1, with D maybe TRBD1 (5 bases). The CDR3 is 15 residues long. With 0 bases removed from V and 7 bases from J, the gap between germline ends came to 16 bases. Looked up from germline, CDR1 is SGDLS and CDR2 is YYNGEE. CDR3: CASSVEEGSLSEAFF. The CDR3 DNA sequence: TGTGCCAGCAGCGTAGAAGAGGGGAGTCTGAGTGAAGCTTTCTTT.

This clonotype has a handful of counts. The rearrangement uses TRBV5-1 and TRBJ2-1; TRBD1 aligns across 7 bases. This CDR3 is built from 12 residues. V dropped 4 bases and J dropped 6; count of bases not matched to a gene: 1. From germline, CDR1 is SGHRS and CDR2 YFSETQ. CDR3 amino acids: CASSDRVNEQFF. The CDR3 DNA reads TGCGCCAGCAGCGACAGGGTCAATGAGCAGTTCTTC.

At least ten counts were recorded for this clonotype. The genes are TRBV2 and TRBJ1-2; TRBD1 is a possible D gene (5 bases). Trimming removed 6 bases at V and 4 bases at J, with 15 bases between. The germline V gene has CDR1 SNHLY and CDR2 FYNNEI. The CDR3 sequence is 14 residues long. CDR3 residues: CASRATGTAYGYTF. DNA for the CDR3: TGTGCCAGCAGGGCTACCGGGACCGCCTATGGCTACACCTTC.

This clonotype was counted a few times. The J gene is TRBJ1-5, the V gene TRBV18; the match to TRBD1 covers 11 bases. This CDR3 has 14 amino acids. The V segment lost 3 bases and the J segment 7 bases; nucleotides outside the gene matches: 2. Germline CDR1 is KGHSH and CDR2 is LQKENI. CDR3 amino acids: CASSPDRGQQPQHF. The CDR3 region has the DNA TGTGCCAGCTCACCGGACAGGGGGCAGCAGCCCCAGCATTTT.

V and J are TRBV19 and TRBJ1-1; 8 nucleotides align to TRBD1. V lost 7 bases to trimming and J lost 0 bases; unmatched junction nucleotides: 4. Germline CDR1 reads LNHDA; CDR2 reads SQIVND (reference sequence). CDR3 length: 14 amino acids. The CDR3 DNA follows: TGTGCCAGTATCCGACAGGGGCTGAACACTGAAGCTTTCTTT. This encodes CASIRQGLNTEAFF.

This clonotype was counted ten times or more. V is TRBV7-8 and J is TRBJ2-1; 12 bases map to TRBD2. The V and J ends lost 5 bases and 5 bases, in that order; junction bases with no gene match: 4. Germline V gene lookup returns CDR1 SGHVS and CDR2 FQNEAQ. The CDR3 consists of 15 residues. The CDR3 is CASSPRTSGNNEQFF. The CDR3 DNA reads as TGTGCCAGCAGCCCAAGGACTAGCGGGAACAATGAGCAGTTCTTC.

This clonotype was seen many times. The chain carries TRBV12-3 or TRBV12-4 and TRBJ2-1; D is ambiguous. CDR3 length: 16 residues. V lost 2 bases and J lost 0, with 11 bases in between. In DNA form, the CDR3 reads TGTGCCAGCAGTTTACGGAGTTTAAGCTCCTACAATGAGCAGTTCTTC. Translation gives CASSLRSLSSYNEQFF.

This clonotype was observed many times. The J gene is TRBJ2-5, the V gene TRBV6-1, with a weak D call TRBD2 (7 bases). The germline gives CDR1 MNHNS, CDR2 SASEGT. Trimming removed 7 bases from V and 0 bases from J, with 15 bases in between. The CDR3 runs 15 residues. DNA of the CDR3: TGTGCCAGCACCCAAGGGGGGGGGAACCAAGAGACCCAGTACTTC. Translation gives CASTQGGGNQETQYF.

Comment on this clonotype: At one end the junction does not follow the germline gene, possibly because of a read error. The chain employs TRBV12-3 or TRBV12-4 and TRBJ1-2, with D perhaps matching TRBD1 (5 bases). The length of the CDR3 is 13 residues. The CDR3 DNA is TGTGCCGGCAGCCCAGGGTGGAACTATGGCTACACCTTC. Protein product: CAGSPGWNYGYTF.

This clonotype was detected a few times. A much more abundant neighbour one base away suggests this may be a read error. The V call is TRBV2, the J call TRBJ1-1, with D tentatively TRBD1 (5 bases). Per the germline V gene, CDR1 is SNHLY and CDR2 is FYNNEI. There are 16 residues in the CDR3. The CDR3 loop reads CASCEGLGGVDTEAFF. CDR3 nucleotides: TGTGCCAGCTGTGAAGGCCTGGGGGGGGTGGACACTGAAGCTTTCTTT.

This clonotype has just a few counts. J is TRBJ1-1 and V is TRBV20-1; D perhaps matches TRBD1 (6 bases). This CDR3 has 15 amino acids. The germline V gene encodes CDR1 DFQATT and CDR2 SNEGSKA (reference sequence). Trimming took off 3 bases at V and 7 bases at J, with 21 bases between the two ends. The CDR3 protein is CSASLPGAGRVEAFF. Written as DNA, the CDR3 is TGCAGTGCTAGCCTCCCGGGGGCAGGACGAGTTGAAGCTTTCTTT.

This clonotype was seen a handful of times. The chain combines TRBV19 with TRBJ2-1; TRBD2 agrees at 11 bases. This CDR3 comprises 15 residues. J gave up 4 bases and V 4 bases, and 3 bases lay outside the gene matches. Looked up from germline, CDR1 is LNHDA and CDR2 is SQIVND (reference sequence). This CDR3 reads CASSNRLAGYNEQFF. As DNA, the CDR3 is TGTGCCAGTAGTAACCGACTAGCGGGGTACAATGAGCAGTTCTTC.

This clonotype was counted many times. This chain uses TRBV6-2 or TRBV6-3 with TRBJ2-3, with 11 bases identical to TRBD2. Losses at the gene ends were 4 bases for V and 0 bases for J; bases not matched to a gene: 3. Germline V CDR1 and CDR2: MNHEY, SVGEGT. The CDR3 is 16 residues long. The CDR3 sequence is CASSLGLAVSTDTQYF. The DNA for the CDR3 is TGTGCCAGCAGTTTGGGACTAGCGGTGAGCACAGATACGCAGTATTTT.

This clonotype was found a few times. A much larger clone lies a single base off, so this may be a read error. Here the CDR3 DNA reads TGTGCCAGCGGCCTCAGTTTTCAGGCGCCCTACGAGCAGTACTTC. It translates to CASGLSFQAPYEQYF. This chain uses TRBV13 with TRBJ2-7; D remains ambiguous. The V gene's germline CDR1 is PRHDT and CDR2 FYEKMQ (reference sequence). V dropped 8 bases and J dropped 2 bases, with 19 bases sitting between them. This CDR3 comprises 15 residues.

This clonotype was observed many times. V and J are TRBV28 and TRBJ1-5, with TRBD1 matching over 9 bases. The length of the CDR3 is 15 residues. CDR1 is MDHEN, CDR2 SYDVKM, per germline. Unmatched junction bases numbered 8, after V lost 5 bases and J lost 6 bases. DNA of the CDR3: TGTGCCAGCAGTGTCCCGGGACAGGGAGGTCAGCCCCAGCATTTT. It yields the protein CASSVPGQGGQPQHF.

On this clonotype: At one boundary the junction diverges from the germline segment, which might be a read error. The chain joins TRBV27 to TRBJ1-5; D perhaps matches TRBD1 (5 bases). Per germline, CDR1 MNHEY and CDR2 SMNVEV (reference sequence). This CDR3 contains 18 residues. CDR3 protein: CASNLYVREKHSNQPQHF. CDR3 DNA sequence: TGTGCCAGCAATTTATATGTCAGGGAAAAACATAGCAATCAGCCCCAGCATTTT.

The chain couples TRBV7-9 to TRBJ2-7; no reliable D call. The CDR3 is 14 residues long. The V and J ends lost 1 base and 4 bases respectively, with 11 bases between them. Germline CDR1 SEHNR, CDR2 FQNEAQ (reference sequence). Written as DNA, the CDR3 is TGTGCCAGCAGCTTAGGCGATCCGAATTACGAGCAGTACTTC. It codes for CASSLGDPNYEQYF.